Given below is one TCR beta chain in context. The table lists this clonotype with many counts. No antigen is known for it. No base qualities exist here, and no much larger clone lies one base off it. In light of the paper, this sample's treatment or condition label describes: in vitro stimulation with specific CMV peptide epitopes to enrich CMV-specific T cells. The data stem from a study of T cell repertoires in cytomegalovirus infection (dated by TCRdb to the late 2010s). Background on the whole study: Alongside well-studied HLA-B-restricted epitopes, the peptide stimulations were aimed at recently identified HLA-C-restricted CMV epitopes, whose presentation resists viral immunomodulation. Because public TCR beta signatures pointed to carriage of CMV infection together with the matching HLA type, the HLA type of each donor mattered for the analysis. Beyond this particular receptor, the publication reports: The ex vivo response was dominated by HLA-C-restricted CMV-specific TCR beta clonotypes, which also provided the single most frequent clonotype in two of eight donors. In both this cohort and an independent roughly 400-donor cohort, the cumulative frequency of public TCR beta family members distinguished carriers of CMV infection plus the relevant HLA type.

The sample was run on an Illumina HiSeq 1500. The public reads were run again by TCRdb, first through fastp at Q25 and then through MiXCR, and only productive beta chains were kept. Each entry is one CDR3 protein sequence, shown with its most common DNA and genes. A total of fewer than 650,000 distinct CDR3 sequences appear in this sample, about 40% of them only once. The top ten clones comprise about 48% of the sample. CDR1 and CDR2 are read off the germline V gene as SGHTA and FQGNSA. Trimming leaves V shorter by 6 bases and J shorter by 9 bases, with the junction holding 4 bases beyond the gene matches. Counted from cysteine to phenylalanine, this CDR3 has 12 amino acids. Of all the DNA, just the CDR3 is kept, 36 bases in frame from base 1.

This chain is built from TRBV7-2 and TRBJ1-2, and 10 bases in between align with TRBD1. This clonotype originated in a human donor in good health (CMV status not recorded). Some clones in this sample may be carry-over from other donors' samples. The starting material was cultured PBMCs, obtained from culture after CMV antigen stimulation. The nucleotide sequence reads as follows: TGTGCCAGCAGGGGGACAGGGGCAAGCTACACCTTC. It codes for CASRGTGASYTF.